This T cell receptor (beta chain) was recovered during a study of blood T cells in healthy people across ages. CDR3 length equals 17 residues. J lost 4 bases, V lost 5 bases, and 10 bases had no gene match. The use of a sample-barcoded 5' primer and a J-beta primer mix characterized a second PCR of roughly 6 to 11 cycles. TCRdb re-derived calls from the 5' RACE reads in MiXCR, one entry per CDR3 protein. The sample includes over 700,000 distinct CDR3 sequences, approximately 53% of them seen just once. This sequence joins TRBV12-3 or TRBV12-4 and TRBJ1-4; 10 bases line up with TRBD1. The sample comprised blood. This receptor was taken from a man of 80 years or more in good health. The CDR3 DNA sequence: TGTGCCAGCAGTCCCGGGACAGGGGCCGTTAGTAATGAAAAACTGTTTTTT. Amino acid sequence: CASSPGTGAVSNEKLFF.